This T cell receptor beta chain was captured by sequencing in a study of CXCR3-negative and CXCR3-positive naive CD8 T cells. This clonotype ranks as medium-sized in terms of frequency. Its antigen is still unknown. A CD45RO-CCR7+CD27+CD95- profile was what naive CD8+ T cells displayed. From germline, CDR1 is LGHNT and CDR2 FRNRAP. CDR3 length: 16 amino acids. UMI-labeled 5' RACE TRB cDNA libraries were prepared from the cells. TCRdb re-called the 5' RACE reads; one entry per CDR3 protein, DNA not given. The table lists thousands of distinct CDR3 sequences. Notes on the study in general: When CXCR3-positive naive cells were set against CXCR3-negative naive cells, the former had more hydrophobic TRB CDR3s.

The receptor's source is a human donor in good health. Some clones in this sample may be carry-over from other donors' samples. Sequencing was carried out using naive CXCR3- CD8+ T cells from blood. The sample's subset: CD45RO-CCR7+CD27+CD95- naive CD8+ T cells lacking CXCR3 (TNR3-). This chain connects TRBV12-5 to TRBJ2-2; the TCRdb call, TRBD2, lacks DNA for checking. CDR3 region: CASGLTLSGSTGELFF.